Below are 22 T cell receptor beta chains sequenced from a single sample in a study of Graves' ophthalmopathy and Graves' hyperthyroidism. Beta-chain TCR CDR3 regions were amplified from RNA transcripts. A first-round RT-PCR used HTBI primers, followed by a second-round multiplex PCR. TCRdb fed the multiplex PCR reads into MiXCR, producing one record per CDR3 protein. The sample lists roughly 700,000 distinct CDR3 sequences, around 40% seen once, with approximately 46% in the top ten. Sequenced input: peripheral blood. These receptors were obtained from an adult man with Graves' ophthalmopathy.

This clonotype was seen at least ten times. The V call is TRBV9, the J call TRBJ1-6; D is unresolved. The CDR3 sequence is 14 residues long. Trimming removed 5 bases from V and 5 bases from J, with 11 bases in between. The germline gives CDR1 SGDLS, CDR2 YYNGEE. CDR3 in DNA: TGTGCCAGCAGTGTCGGAGGGAATAATTCACCCCTCCACTTT. It encodes CASSVGGNNSPLHF.

This clonotype was counted a few times. This rearrangement joins TRBV4-3 to TRBJ2-7; 8 bases align to TRBD1. V gave up 4 bases and J gave up 3 bases; unmatched junction bases: 5. The CDR3 consists of 14 residues. CDR1 is LGHNA and CDR2 is YSLEER in the germline V gene. The CDR3 sequence is CASSLGQGYYEQYF. CDR3 coding DNA: TGCGCCAGCAGCCTCGGACAGGGCTACTACGAGCAGTACTTC.

This clonotype showed up many times. The chain recombines TRBV2 with TRBJ1-5; tentatively, D is TRBD1 (5 bases). The CDR3 has 15 residues. CDR1 and CDR2 from the germline V gene are SNHLY and FYNNEI. V dropped 7 bases and J dropped 1 base, with 14 bases sitting between them. CDR3 amino acids: CASKFRARSNQPQHF. The CDR3 DNA reads as TGTGCCAGCAAGTTCAGGGCGAGGAGCAATCAGCCCCAGCATTTT.

This clonotype was seen only a few times. The J gene is TRBJ2-5, the V gene TRBV7-9; 7 bases are a match to TRBD1. The CDR3 is 16 residues long. Germline V lookup: CDR1 SEHNR, CDR2 FQNEAQ (reference sequence). V shed 6 bases and J 3 bases; nucleotides not matched to a gene: 13. Here the CDR3 DNA reads TGTGCCAGCAGTGCGAGCGTACAGGGGAGTGAAGAGACCCAGTACTTC. As protein: CASSASVQGSEETQYF.

This clonotype was observed many times. The CDR3 DNA sequence: TGCAGCGTTGTGTCAGGGGACACCGGGGAGCTGTTTTTT. Residues: CSVVSGDTGELFF. V usage is TRBV29-1 and J usage is TRBJ2-2, with TRBD1 as a possible D gene (6 bases). The CDR3 length is 13 residues. With 4 bases removed from V and 3 bases from J, the gap between germline ends came to 9 bases. Germline CDR1 reads SQVTM; CDR2 reads ANQGSEA.

This clonotype is a singleton in its sample. The chain employs TRBV10-2 and TRBJ1-5; the D is unclear. The germline CDR1 and CDR2 sequences are WSHSY and SAAADI. The CDR3 is made up of 15 amino acids. V was cut by 3 bases and J by 2 bases, with 11 bases left in between. This CDR3 is CASSDTARGNQPQHF. The CDR3 DNA reads as TGCGCCAGCAGTGACACCGCCCGGGGCAATCAGCCCCAGCATTTT.

This clonotype was seen ten or more times. The V and J genes are TRBV29-1 and TRBJ2-5; D remains unclear. This CDR3 is built from 13 residues. CDR1 SQVTM and CDR2 ANQGSEA come from the germline V gene. V was cut by 1 base and J by 5 bases, with 11 bases left in between. The CDR3 nucleotides read TGCAGCGTTGAAGGCCCCGAGAGGGAGACCCAGTACTTC. This sequence encodes CSVEGPERETQYF.

This clonotype was seen at least ten times. The chain carries TRBV9 and TRBJ1-2; 8 bases fit TRBD1. The CDR3 is made up of 16 amino acids. With V trimmed by 3 bases and J by 6 bases, 13 bases remained unmatched. Germline CDR1 and CDR2: SGDLS and YYNGEE. CDR3 coding DNA: TGTGCCAGCAGCGCGAACCCACAGGGGGTAACGGATGGCTACACCTTC. Protein sequence: CASSANPQGVTDGYTF.

V usage is TRBV20-1 and J usage is TRBJ2-5; TRBD1 might be the D (5 bases). Trimming cost V 6 bases and J 5 bases, with 13 bases left between them. The CDR3 runs to 12 residues. Germline V gene data show CDR1 as DFQATT and CDR2 as SNEGSKA (reference sequence). The CDR3 is CSATEQEETQYF. The CDR3 DNA reads as TGCAGTGCGACAGAACAGGAGGAGACCCAGTACTTC.

This clonotype was observed at least ten times. CDR3 region: CSAPSARGNSPLHF. The CDR3 DNA reads as TGCAGTGCCCCCAGTGCCAGGGGTAATTCACCCCTCCACTTT. The rearrangement links TRBV20-1 to TRBJ1-6; possible D gene TRBD1, 6 bases. With 6 bases removed from V and 6 bases from J, the gap between germline ends came to 15 bases. The CDR3 extends over 14 amino acids. Germline V gene data show CDR1 as DFQATT and CDR2 as SNEGSKA (reference sequence).

This clonotype was seen once. One end of the junction does not line up with germline, which may come from a read error. V gene TRBV25-1 combines with J gene TRBJ2-7; 11 bases align to TRBD1. Germline loops: CDR1 MGHDK, CDR2 SYGVNS. The length of the CDR3 is 13 residues. The CDR3 spells CASRGQGVWEQHF. The CDR3 region has the DNA TGTGCCAGCAGGGGACAGGGGGTTTGGGAGCAGCACTTC.

The chain combines TRBV25-1 with TRBJ1-3; no reliable D call. This CDR3 has 15 amino acids. Trimming took off 3 bases at V and 0 bases at J, with 9 bases between the two ends. Germline CDR1 is MGHDK and CDR2 is SYGVNS. The CDR3 sequence: CASSDSAGSGNTIYF. CDR3 DNA: TGTGCCAGCAGTGATAGTGCCGGCTCTGGAAACACCATATATTTT.

This chain uses TRBV25-1 with TRBJ2-7; D gene unclear. V was trimmed by 4 bases and J by 2 bases, leaving 12 bases between them. The CDR3 contains 14 residues. The germline gives CDR1 MGHDK, CDR2 SYGVNS. For the CDR3, the DNA is TGTGCCAGCAGTGCTAGTGGCGTCACCTACGAGCAGTACTTC. Translating it yields CASSASGVTYEQYF.

The rearrangement links TRBV20-1 to TRBJ2-7; 10 bases fit TRBD1. Germline CDR1 and CDR2: DFQATT and SNEGSKA (reference sequence). V lost 1 base to trimming and J lost 4 bases; unmatched junction nucleotides: 4. The CDR3 spans 14 residues. The CDR3 nucleotides are TGCAGTGCTAGAGGGACAGGGGGGCCTTACGAGCAGTACTTC. Encoded protein: CSARGTGGPYEQYF.

This chain's CDR3 is CAWRWRDDSPLHF. CDR3 nucleotide sequence: TGTGCCTGGAGATGGAGGGACGATTCACCCCTCCACTTT. This chain connects TRBV30 to TRBJ1-6; a weak D match, TRBD1 (5 bases). Germline lookup yields CDR1 GTSNPN and CDR2 SVGIG (reference sequence). Trimming left V 3 bases short and J 8 bases short, with 11 bases between. This CDR3 region has 13 residues.

This clonotype was detected only a few times. CDR3 amino acids: CSANRVTYEQYF. The CDR3 nucleotides read TGCAGTGCTAACCGGGTTACCTACGAGCAGTACTTC. The chain has TRBV20-1 and TRBJ2-7; no firm D call. Trimming cost V 4 bases and J 2 bases, with 9 bases left between them. CDR1 is DFQATT, CDR2 SNEGSKA, per germline (reference sequence). The CDR3 sequence is 12 residues long.

Only one count was recorded for this clonotype. This rearrangement joins TRBV19 to TRBJ1-1; a weak D match, TRBD1 (5 bases). The CDR3 extends over 13 amino acids. Trimming stripped 11 bases from V and 5 bases from J, with 18 bases between. Per germline, CDR1 LNHDA and CDR2 SQIVND (reference sequence). Here the CDR3 DNA reads TGTGCCTGGAACCCTGGTTGGGGGACTGAAGCTTTCTTT. Protein: CAWNPGWGTEAFF.

The CDR3 coding sequence is TGTGCCAGCAGCTTAGTGGGGGGGCAGGGGGGCTATGGCTACACCTTC. Residues: CASSLVGGQGGYGYTF. The chain combines TRBV7-2 with TRBJ1-2, with 7 bases matching TRBD1. V lost 1 base to trimming and J lost 4 bases; unmatched junction nucleotides: 9. This CDR3 comprises 16 residues. From germline, CDR1 is SGHTA and CDR2 FQGNSA. The variable domain in full, completed from reference TRBV7-2 and TRBJ1-2, reads GAGVSQSPSNKVTEKGKDVELRCDPISGHTALYWYRQSLGQGLEFLIYFQGNSAPDKSGLPSDRFSAERTGGSVSTLTIQRTQQEDSAVYLCASSLVGGQGGYGYTFGSGTRLTVV.

Worth noting for this clonotype: A read error is possible here, since a much larger clone lies one base away. This chain connects TRBV27 to TRBJ2-2; D might be TRBD2 (5 bases). CDR3 size: 12 residues. Germline CDR1 and CDR2: MNHEY and SMNVEV (reference sequence). The CDR3 DNA reads TGTGCCAGCAGTACAAGCACCGGGAAGCTGTTTTTT. As protein: CASSTSTGKLFF.

This clonotype was seen more than once but under ten times. This sequence joins TRBV2 and TRBJ2-7; D is perhaps TRBD1 or TRBD2 (7 bases each). V gave up 2 bases and J gave up 2 bases, with 16 bases separating them. The CDR3 spans 16 residues. In germline, CDR1 is SNHLY, CDR2 FYNNEI. The CDR3 spells CASSEKRQGGTYEQYF. The CDR3 DNA reads as TGTGCCAGCAGTGAAAAACGCCAGGGGGGGACCTACGAGCAGTACTTC.

The J gene is TRBJ2-7, the V gene TRBV25-1; 9 bases line up with TRBD1. The J segment lost 0 bases and the V segment lost 1 base, leaving 10 bases of the junction unmatched. The germline V gene encodes CDR1 MGHDK and CDR2 SYGVNS. The CDR3 runs to 18 residues. The CDR3 coding sequence is TGTGCCAGCAGTGAATCGGGTAGGGGACAGGGTAGCTCCTACGAGCAGTACTTC. Translation: CASSESGRGQGSSYEQYF.

About this clonotype itself: Given the absence of the conserved phenylalanine or tryptophan at the CDR3 end, a read error is likely. The V gene is TRBV7-2, the J gene TRBJ2-7; TRBD2 aligns across 7 bases. CDR1 SGHTA and CDR2 FQGNSA come from the germline V gene. The V and J ends lost 5 bases and 1 base, in that order; junction bases with no gene match: 8. This CDR3 spans 15 amino acids. The chain's CDR3 is CASSRGGSGSYEQYL. The CDR3 DNA is TGTGCCAGCAGCCGAGGTGGTAGCGGGTCCTACGAGCAGTACCTC.